These T cell receptor beta chains were read from a single sample in a study of cytomegalovirus exposure and HLA in healthy donors. The data were produced by immunoSEQ multiplex PCR, yet TCRdb's version contains in-frame clones alone and is incomplete. The sample carries 150,000 to 200,000 clones, about 70% recorded once. Sequencing was performed on PBMCs. The receptors come from a woman between 25 and 40 years old in good health and CMV-seronegative. CDR3s include the opening cysteine and the closing phenylalanine or tryptophan.

CDR3 protein: CASSESYRGHGYTF
J gene: TRBJ1-2
V gene: TRBV5-1
CDR3 length: 14

CDR3 protein: CASSVDRTGAQHF
J gene: TRBJ1-5
V gene: TRBV7-2
CDR3 length: 13

CDR3 protein: CASSLTAIGGNQPQHF
J gene: TRBJ1-5
V gene: TRBV27
CDR3 length: 16

CDR3 protein: CASSEAATYTEAFF
J gene: TRBJ1-1
V gene: TRBV6-1
CDR3 length: 14

CDR3 protein: CASSQGGQSNQPQHF
J gene: TRBJ1-5
V gene: TRBV4-1
CDR3 length: 15

CDR3 protein: CASSLRAGDGGELFF
J gene: TRBJ2-2
V gene: TRBV5-1
CDR3 length: 15

CDR3 protein: CASSLGPRGGVYGYTF
J gene: TRBJ1-2
V gene: TRBV7-8
CDR3 length: 16

CDR3 protein: CASSHVGAGGTTASGANVLTF
J gene: TRBJ2-6
V gene: TRBV5-1
CDR3 length: 21

CDR3 protein: CASSIWTGRGNTEAFF
J gene: TRBJ1-1
V gene: TRBV7-9
CDR3 length: 16

CDR3 protein: CASSLGPSRHRDEQFF
J gene: TRBJ2-1
V gene: TRBV7-2
CDR3 length: 16

CDR3 protein: CAISSRGTDTQYF
J gene: TRBJ2-3
V gene: TRBV10-3
CDR3 length: 13

CDR3 protein: CASSPGTSGGPHQETQYF
J gene: TRBJ2-5
V gene: TRBV4-2
CDR3 length: 18

CDR3 protein: CASSLGAGGYEQYF
J gene: TRBJ2-7
V gene: TRBV5-4
CDR3 length: 14

CDR3 protein: CASSQQGWYEQYF
J gene: NA
V gene: TRBV4-2
CDR3 length: 13

CDR3 protein: CASSLSVRGRYGYTF
J gene: TRBJ1-2
V gene: TRBV27
CDR3 length: 15

CDR3 protein: CATSRDPRRVSYNEQFF
J gene: TRBJ2-1
V gene: TRBV15
CDR3 length: 17

CDR3 protein: CAGTLSGGGYEQYF
J gene: TRBJ2-7
V gene: TRBV6-4
CDR3 length: 14

CDR3 protein: CASSPPGGRAYEQYF
J gene: TRBJ2-7
V gene: TRBV5-4
CDR3 length: 15

CDR3 protein: CAISGASGNVETQYF
J gene: TRBJ2-5
V gene: TRBV10-3
CDR3 length: 15

CDR3 protein: CASSLAWGGTGNEQYF
J gene: TRBJ2-7
V gene: TRBV5-1
CDR3 length: 16

CDR3 protein: CASSTLTGGYTEAFF
J gene: TRBJ1-1
V gene: TRBV7-8
CDR3 length: 15

CDR3 protein: CASSHDDSEEQYF
J gene: TRBJ2-7
V gene: TRBV4-1
CDR3 length: 13

CDR3 protein: CASSVGGGSYNEQFF
J gene: TRBJ2-1
V gene: TRBV9
CDR3 length: 15

CDR3 protein: CASTQNVPDTQYF
J gene: TRBJ2-3
V gene: TRBV6-1
CDR3 length: 13

CDR3 protein: CASSLATGADTQYF
J gene: TRBJ2-3
V gene: TRBV7-6
CDR3 length: 14

CDR3 protein: CASSEVRPLQETQYF
J gene: TRBJ2-5
V gene: TRBV6-1
CDR3 length: 15

CDR3 protein: CASSLNTWTNEKLFF
J gene: TRBJ1-4
V gene: TRBV7-2
CDR3 length: 15

CDR3 protein: CASSPFSTNYGYTF
J gene: TRBJ1-2
V gene: TRBV18
CDR3 length: 14

CDR3 protein: CASSPRGLREQYF
J gene: TRBJ2-7
V gene: TRBV28
CDR3 length: 13

CDR3 protein: CAISELKGQGRAFF
J gene: TRBJ1-1
V gene: TRBV10-3
CDR3 length: 14

CDR3 protein: CASSQDWGGSTEAFF
J gene: TRBJ1-1
V gene: TRBV4-1
CDR3 length: 15

CDR3 protein: CASGVSPLSSGYTF
J gene: TRBJ1-2
V gene: TRBV6-6
CDR3 length: 14

CDR3 protein: CAGSTQDRGLGGYTF
J gene: TRBJ1-2
V gene: TRBV4-2
CDR3 length: 15

CDR3 protein: CASSYRTGGVDEQFF
J gene: TRBJ2-1
V gene: TRBV11-2
CDR3 length: 15

CDR3 protein: CASSQEGPEAFF
J gene: TRBJ1-1
V gene: TRBV6-5
CDR3 length: 12

CDR3 protein: CAWTTDLPEAFF
J gene: TRBJ1-1
V gene: TRBV30
CDR3 length: 12

CDR3 protein: CASGLSLGRANYGYTF
J gene: TRBJ1-2
V gene: TRBV12-5
CDR3 length: 16

CDR3 protein: CASAYLSYNEQFF
J gene: TRBJ2-1
V gene: TRBV5-1
CDR3 length: 13

CDR3 protein: CASSFGGQAKTQYF
J gene: TRBJ2-5
V gene: TRBV27
CDR3 length: 14

CDR3 protein: CASSRRGQGDQPQHF
J gene: TRBJ1-5
V gene: TRBV7-2
CDR3 length: 15

CDR3 protein: CASKATEVYGYTF
J gene: TRBJ1-2
V gene: TRBV7-9
CDR3 length: 13

CDR3 protein: CASSLDSNYGYTF
J gene: TRBJ1-2
V gene: TRBV5-4
CDR3 length: 13

CDR3 protein: CASSLAPGGPRTDTQYF
J gene: TRBJ2-3
V gene: TRBV7-7
CDR3 length: 17

CDR3 protein: CASRRTSGSGSYNEQFF
J gene: TRBJ2-1
V gene: TRBV7-9
CDR3 length: 17

CDR3 protein: CSVVWTGRLYEQYF
J gene: TRBJ2-7
V gene: TRBV29-1
CDR3 length: 14

CDR3 protein: CASSARGYDSEAFF
J gene: TRBJ1-1
V gene: TRBV6-1
CDR3 length: 14

CDR3 protein: CASSPRGGSVYGYTF
J gene: TRBJ1-2
V gene: TRBV4-2
CDR3 length: 15

CDR3 protein: CASSSSTPPETQYF
J gene: TRBJ2-5
V gene: TRBV7-7
CDR3 length: 14